This is a list of T cell receptor beta chains from one sample in a study of blood T cell repertoires in COVID-19. Libraries were prepared by immunoSEQ multiplex PCR; TCRdb keeps only in-frame clonotypes and omits some of them. The sample carries some 140,000 clones, around 80% recorded once. Sequencing was carried out using PBMCs or T cells enriched from blood (not recorded which). These receptor sequences come from a man aged 40-49 years with acute COVID-19. CDR3s include the opening cysteine and the closing phenylalanine or tryptophan. A D gene is named only where the DNA matches it firmly. For some rows the clone size is stated as once, few or many, or as a class when expanded; others skip it.

cdr3_aa | cdr3_nt | d_call | clone_size | j_call | v_call
CASSAGEVYGYTF | TGCGCCAGCAGCGCGGGAGAGGTCTATGGCTACACCTTC | - | - | TRBJ1-2 | TRBV5-1
CASTPTSESDTQYF | TGTGCCAGCACTCCGACTAGCGAGTCAGATACGCAGTATTTT | TRBD2 | - | TRBJ2-3 | TRBV6-4
CASSQSWGTVAFF | TGTGCCAGCAGCCAAAGCTGGGGGACTGTAGCTTTCTTT | - | - | TRBJ1-1 | TRBV14
CASSFARGSYNEQFF | TGTGCCAGCAGTTTCGCCAGGGGCTCCTACAATGAGCAGTTCTTC | - | - | TRBJ2-1 | TRBV28
CASSLEASSYNEQFF | TGTGCTAGCAGCTTAGAAGCTAGCTCCTACAATGAGCAGTTCTTC | - | - | TRBJ2-1 | TRBV7-7
CASSPGENTEAFF | TGTGCCAGCTCACCAGGAGAGAACACTGAAGCTTTCTTT | - | - | TRBJ1-1 | TRBV18
CASSLGTGDSPLHF | TGTGCCAGCAGTTTAGGGACAGGGGACTCACCCCTCCACTTT | TRBD1 | once | TRBJ1-6 | TRBV27
CASSLTITSGGAIDTQYF | TGTGCCAGCAGCTTAACTATTACTAGCGGGGGGGCCATAGATACGCAGTATTTT | TRBD2 | - | TRBJ2-3 | TRBV7-3
CASSEVWGEREQYF | TGTGCCAGCAGTGAAGTCTGGGGGGAGCGGGAGCAGTACTTC | - | - | TRBJ2-7 | TRBV6-1
CASSLGGQGSYEQYF | TGTGCCAGCAGTTTGGGAGGACAGGGGTCCTACGAGCAGTACTTC | TRBD1 | few | TRBJ2-7 | TRBV28
CASSSGAANTGELFF | TGTGCCAGTAGTAGTGGAGCAGCGAACACCGGGGAGCTGTTTTTT | - | once | TRBJ2-2 | TRBV19